This entry lists 25 T cell receptor beta chains sequenced from one sample in a study of Graves' ophthalmopathy and Graves' hyperthyroidism. As the template, RNA transcripts were used to amplify TCR beta CDR3 regions. RT-PCR with HTBI primers came first, then second-round multiplex PCR. Each CDR3 protein gets one entry after TCRdb re-called the multiplex PCR reads with MiXCR. The sample lists about 500,000 distinct CDR3 sequences, about two fifths occurring once. Sequenced material: peripheral blood or thyroid tissue (not recorded which). These receptors were obtained from an adult man with Graves' hyperthyroidism.

This clonotype turned up a few times. The rearrangement joins TRBV2 to TRBJ2-2; TRBD2 matches at 7 bases. The CDR3 contains 12 residues. In germline, CDR1 is SNHLY, CDR2 FYNNEI. The J segment lost 2 bases and the V segment lost 11 bases, leaving 2 bases of the junction unmatched. The CDR3 loop is CASGGNTGELFF. The CDR3 DNA follows: TGTGCCTCGGGAGGAAACACCGGGGAGCTGTTTTTT.

On this clonotype itself: A single base separates this from a much larger clone, so it may be a read error. The chain carries TRBV29-1 and TRBJ1-2, with D unresolved. Germline values: CDR1 SQVTM, CDR2 ANQGSEA. This CDR3 has 13 residues. This chain's CDR3 is CSGLGGLVRGYAF. The CDR3 DNA follows: TGCAGCGGCTTAGGTGGACTGGTCCGTGGCTACGCCTTC.

The CDR3, as DNA: TGTGCCAGTAAACTCACACGAAATCAGCCCCAGCATTTT. This gives the protein CASKLTRNQPQHF. The genes are TRBV19 and TRBJ1-5; D remains ambiguous. The CDR3 length is 13 residues. Trimming left V 7 bases short and J 4 bases short, with 11 bases between. Germline V gene data show CDR1 as LNHDA and CDR2 as SQIVND (reference sequence). The variable domain in full, with the rest retrieved from reference TRBV19 and TRBJ1-5, is DGGITQSPKYLFRKEGQNVTLSCEQNLNHDAMYWYRQDPGQGLRLIYYSQIVNDFQKGDIAEGYSVSREKKESFPLTVTSAQKNPTAFYLCASKLTRNQPQHFGDGTRLSIL.

In its sample, this clonotype was seen many times. The chain links TRBV13 to TRBJ2-7, with 8 bases matching TRBD1. The CDR3 runs 16 residues. Germline V gene data show CDR1 as PRHDT and CDR2 as FYEKMQ (reference sequence). Trimming at V came to 0 bases and at J to 5 bases, leaving 9 bases not matched to a gene. CDR3 sequence (DNA): TGTGCCAGCAGCTTAGGTAGAAAGGACAGGGCCCACGAGCAGTACTTC. It translates to CASSLGRKDRAHEQYF.

This chain connects TRBV10-3 to TRBJ2-3; 8 nucleotides align to TRBD2. The CDR3 consists of 15 residues. CDR1 is ENHRY, CDR2 SYGVKD, per germline. V lost 2 bases and J lost 5; bases outside the gene matches: 6. The CDR3 sequence is CAISERGGREDTQYF. The CDR3 coding sequence is TGTGCCATCAGTGAGCGGGGGGGCCGTGAAGATACGCAGTATTTT.

CDR3 sequence (DNA): TGCGCCAGCAGCTTGGGGCACACTAGCGACACGCGGTATTTT. This encodes CASSLGHTSDTRYF. This chain connects TRBV5-1 to TRBJ1-3, with D unresolved. Germline V CDR1 and CDR2: SGHRS, YFSETQ. The V end was cut by 0 bases, the J end by 16 bases, with 20 bases between. The CDR3 extends over 14 amino acids.

V gene TRBV2 combines with J gene TRBJ2-7; TRBD2 agrees at 11 bases. V dropped 6 bases and J dropped 5; count of bases not matched to a gene: 6. The CDR3 is made up of 14 amino acids. CDR1 is SNHLY and CDR2 is FYNNEI in the germline V gene. The CDR3 reads CASSVTSGSHEQYF. The CDR3 nucleotides are TGTGCCAGCAGCGTTACTAGCGGGAGTCACGAGCAGTACTTC. Complete variable domain (other parts from reference TRBV2 and TRBJ2-7): EPEVTQTPSHQVTQMGQEVILRCVPISNHLYFYWYRQILGQKVEFLVSFYNNEISEKSEIFDDQFSVERPDGSNFTLKIRSTKLEDSAMYFCASSVTSGSHEQYFGPGTRLTVT.

This clonotype has at least ten counts. The chain couples TRBV7-2 to TRBJ1-2; perhaps TRBD1 as D (5 bases). The ends were cut back, 5 bases at V and 3 bases at J, with 19 bases in the middle. The CDR3 runs to 16 residues. Germline-derived CDR1 and CDR2 are SGHTA and FQGNSA. The CDR3 DNA follows: TGTGCCAGCAGCACCCCGGGACCCCGGTTGGACTATGGCTACACCTTC. Amino acid sequence: CASSTPGPRLDYGYTF.

In its sample, this clonotype was seen once. The conserved final phenylalanine or tryptophan is absent from the CDR3, which likely points to a read error. It is unclear where the CDR3 begins or ends on the DNA, so no DNA is shown, and the CDR3 is as TCRdb lists it. The chain couples TRBV5-1 to TRBJ1-6; TRBD1 was called by the table and not checked on the DNA. Germline V gives CDR1 SGHRS, CDR2 YFSETQ. Counting both end residues, the CDR3 totals 10 amino acids. The CDR3 protein is CASSSGTARS.

On this clonotype: Its ends do not fully match the called genes, so a read error is possible. V is TRBV4-1 and J is TRBJ1-1; 9 bases are shared with TRBD1. Looked up from germline, CDR1 is MGHRA and CDR2 is YSYEKL. This CDR3 region has 17 residues. The CDR3 loop is CASSQGTGTTMNTEAFF. The CDR3 bases are TGTGCCAGCAGCCAAGGGACAGGGACCACTATGAACACTGAAGCTTTCTTT.

This CDR3 is CASSYGGSVGGYTF. CDR3 sequence (DNA): TGTGCCAGCAGTTACGGGGGATCCGTCGGTGGCTACACCTTC. This chain connects TRBV28 to TRBJ1-2; maybe TRBD1 (5 bases). The CDR3 totals 14 residues. Germline CDR1 is MDHEN and CDR2 is SYDVKM. V lost 4 bases, J lost 7 bases, and 16 bases lay in between.

This clonotype has a count of ten or more. This chain connects TRBV20-1 to TRBJ1-1; D unclear. CDR3 length: 12 amino acids. Per the germline V gene, CDR1 is DFQATT and CDR2 is SNEGSKA (reference sequence). The V end was cut by 8 bases, the J end by 7 bases, with 17 bases between. The CDR3 loop reads CSSTIDGYEAFF. The CDR3 coding sequence is TGCAGTTCAACGATCGACGGATATGAAGCTTTCTTT.

This clonotype was observed a handful of times. The chain couples TRBV2 to TRBJ1-5; TRBD1 is a possible D gene (6 bases). CDR3 size: 12 residues. Deletions cut 0 bases from V and 11 bases from J, with 8 bases between. The germline V gene has CDR1 SNHLY and CDR2 FYNNEI. DNA for the CDR3: TGTGCCAGCAGTGAAGCCAGACAGGCCCAGCATTTT. Residues: CASSEARQAQHF.

The genes are TRBV9 and TRBJ2-7; D perhaps matches TRBD1 (6 bases). Trimming pared 5 bases from V and 3 bases from J, leaving 18 bases between. The CDR3 runs to 15 residues. Germline V gives CDR1 SGDLS, CDR2 YYNGEE. The CDR3: CASRGLTGSDYEQYF. CDR3 nucleotide sequence: TGTGCCAGCAGGGGATTAACAGGGAGCGACTACGAGCAGTACTTC. Based on the CDR3 plus reference TRBV9 and TRBJ2-7, the full variable domain is DSGVTQTPKHLITATGQRVTLRCSPRSGDLSVYWYQQSLDQGLQFLIQYYNGEERAKGNILERFSAQQFPDLHSELNLSSLELGDSALYFCASRGLTGSDYEQYFGPGTRLTVT.

In nucleotides, the CDR3 is TGCGCCAGCAGCCAAGCGGTGACTTACGCCTACGAGCAGTACTTC. It codes for CASSQAVTYAYEQYF. This chain uses TRBV4-1 with TRBJ2-7; no firm D call. Per the germline V gene, CDR1 is MGHRA and CDR2 is YSYEKL. Trimming left V 1 base short and J 2 bases short, with 12 bases between. There are 15 residues in the CDR3.

The chain is built from TRBV30 and TRBJ1-4; 8 bases agree with TRBD1. CDR1 GTSNPN and CDR2 SVGIG come from the germline V gene (reference sequence). Trimming removed 1 base from V and 5 bases from J; junction bases left unmatched: 0. The CDR3 has 13 residues. The CDR3 loop is CAWSGDRNEKLFF. The CDR3 region has the DNA TGTGCCTGGAGTGGGGACAGGAATGAAAAACTGTTTTTT.

The chain has TRBV2 and TRBJ2-7; 9 bases are a match to TRBD2. The CDR3 is 14 amino acids. V was pared by 6 bases and J by 0 bases, with 3 bases of the junction left unmatched. CDR1 SNHLY and CDR2 FYNNEI come from the germline V gene. The CDR3 nucleotides read TGTGCCAGCAGGACTAGCGGACACTCCTACGAGCAGTACTTC. As protein: CASRTSGHSYEQYF.

The chain uses TRBV7-8 and TRBJ2-3; D unclear. Trimming pared 5 bases from V and 5 bases from J, leaving 23 bases between. Germline assignment: CDR1 SGHVS and CDR2 FQNEAQ. The CDR3 runs 17 residues. The CDR3 region is CASSPWAGLARGDTQYF. CDR3 coding DNA: TGTGCCAGCAGCCCATGGGCCGGCTTGGCCCGCGGAGATACGCAGTATTTT.

The gene calls are TRBV5-1 and TRBJ2-2; D gene unclear. From germline, CDR1 is SGHRS and CDR2 YFSETQ. V gave up 6 bases and J gave up 1 base, with 10 bases separating them. The CDR3 has 14 residues. The CDR3 region is CASNIWVNTGELFF. In DNA form, the CDR3 reads TGCGCCAGCAATATTTGGGTGAACACCGGGGAGCTGTTTTTT. Full variable domain (rest looked up from reference TRBV5-1 and TRBJ2-2): KAGVTQTPRYLIKTRGQQVTLSCSPISGHRSVSWYQQTPGQGLQFLFEYFSETQRNKGNFPGRFSGRQFSNSRSEMNVSTLELGDSALYLCASNIWVNTGELFFGEGSRLTVL.

This rearrangement joins TRBV2 to TRBJ1-1; no reliable D call. Looked up from germline, CDR1 is SNHLY and CDR2 is FYNNEI. The germline V and J ends were trimmed by 3 bases and 5 bases, with 16 bases remaining between them. This CDR3 is built from 15 residues. The CDR3 sequence: CASSDDSQAYTEAFF. The DNA for the CDR3 is TGTGCCAGCAGTGATGATAGTCAGGCGTATACTGAAGCTTTCTTT. The variable domain in full, with the rest retrieved from reference TRBV2 and TRBJ1-1, is EPEVTQTPSHQVTQMGQEVILRCVPISNHLYFYWYRQILGQKVEFLVSFYNNEISEKSEIFDDQFSVERPDGSNFTLKIRSTKLEDSAMYFCASSDDSQAYTEAFFGQGTRLTVV.

There are many counts of this clonotype. V gene TRBV6-6 combines with J gene TRBJ1-1; unclear D gene. Germline V lookup: CDR1 MNHNY, CDR2 SVGAGI (reference sequence). V was pared by 5 bases and J by 5 bases, with 15 bases between. The CDR3 extends over 14 amino acids. CDR3 region: CASSLTPGGTEAFF. In DNA form, the CDR3 reads TGTGCCAGCAGTCTGACCCCCGGTGGGACTGAAGCTTTCTTT.

The table lists this clonotype with a few counts. The chain uses TRBV19 and TRBJ1-5; maybe TRBD1 (5 bases). The CDR3 is 16 residues long. CDR1 is LNHDA, CDR2 SQIVND, per germline (reference sequence). V was cut by 1 base and J by 3 bases, with 13 bases left in between. CDR3 residues: CASSIVAGPYNQPQHF. The CDR3 coding sequence is TGTGCCAGTAGTATAGTCGCGGGACCCTACAATCAGCCCCAGCATTTT.

At least ten counts were recorded for this clonotype. The chain employs TRBV6-5 and TRBJ2-7, with D possibly matching TRBD1 (5 bases). Germline-derived CDR1 and CDR2 are MNHEY and SVGAGI. Between the trimmed V and J ends, which lost 2 bases and 1 base, there was a span of 9 bases. CDR3 size: 14 residues. DNA for the CDR3: TGTGCCAGCAGTTACAGTTCAGGGTCCTACGAGCAGTACTTC. Its translation: CASSYSSGSYEQYF.

This clonotype was seen many times. J is TRBJ2-5 and V is TRBV5-8, with D hard to call. Germline V gene data show CDR1 as SGHTS and CDR2 as YDEGEE. The CDR3 consists of 14 residues. The germline V and J ends were trimmed by 5 bases and 5 bases, with 16 bases remaining between them. This chain's CDR3 is CASSYWVVTETQYF. The CDR3 DNA is TGTGCCAGCAGTTACTGGGTAGTCACGGAGACCCAGTACTTC.

The genes are TRBV29-1 and TRBJ2-3; no definite D call. The CDR3 consists of 15 residues. Germline V gives CDR1 SQVTM, CDR2 ANQGSEA. Deletions cut 3 bases from V and 2 bases from J, with 15 bases between. Here the CDR3 reads CSVDPQNPYTDTQYF. For the CDR3, the DNA is TGCAGCGTTGACCCGCAGAATCCATACACAGATACGCAGTATTTT.